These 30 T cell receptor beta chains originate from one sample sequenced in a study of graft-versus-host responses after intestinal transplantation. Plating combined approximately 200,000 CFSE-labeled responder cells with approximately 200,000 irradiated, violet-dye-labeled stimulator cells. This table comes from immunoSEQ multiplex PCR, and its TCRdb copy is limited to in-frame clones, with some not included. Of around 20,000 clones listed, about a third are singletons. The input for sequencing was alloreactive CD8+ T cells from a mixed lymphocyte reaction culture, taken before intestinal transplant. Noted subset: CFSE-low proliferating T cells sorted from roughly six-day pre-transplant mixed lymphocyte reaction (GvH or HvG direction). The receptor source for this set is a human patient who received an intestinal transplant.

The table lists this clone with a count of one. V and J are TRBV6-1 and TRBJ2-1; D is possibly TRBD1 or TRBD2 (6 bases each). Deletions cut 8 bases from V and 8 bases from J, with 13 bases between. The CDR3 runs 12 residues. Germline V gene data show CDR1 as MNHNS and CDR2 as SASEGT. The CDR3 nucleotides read TGTGCCAGCGGTTGGGGGGCCCATGAGCAGTTCTTC. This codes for CASGWGAHEQFF.

The chain's CDR3 is CASSSPADRGHTGELFF. The CDR3 DNA reads as TGTGCCAGCAGCTCCCCGGCGGACAGGGGGCACACCGGGGAGCTGTTTTTT. V usage is TRBV9 and J usage is TRBJ2-2, with 11 bases fitting TRBD1. V lost 4 bases, J lost 3 bases, and 8 bases stayed unmatched. Germline assignment: CDR1 SGDLS and CDR2 YYNGEE. The length of the CDR3 is 17 residues.

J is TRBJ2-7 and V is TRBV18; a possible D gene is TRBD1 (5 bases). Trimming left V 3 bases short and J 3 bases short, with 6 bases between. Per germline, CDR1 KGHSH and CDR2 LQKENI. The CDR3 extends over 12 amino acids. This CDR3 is CASSPDSYEQYF. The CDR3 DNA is TGTGCCAGCTCACCTGACAGCTACGAGCAGTACTTC.

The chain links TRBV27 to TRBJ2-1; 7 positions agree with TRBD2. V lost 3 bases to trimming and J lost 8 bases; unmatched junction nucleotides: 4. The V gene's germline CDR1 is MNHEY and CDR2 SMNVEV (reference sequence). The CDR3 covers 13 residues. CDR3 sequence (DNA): TGTGCCAGCAGTTTCGGGGGGAGCCATGAGCAGTTCTTC. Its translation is CASSFGGSHEQFF.

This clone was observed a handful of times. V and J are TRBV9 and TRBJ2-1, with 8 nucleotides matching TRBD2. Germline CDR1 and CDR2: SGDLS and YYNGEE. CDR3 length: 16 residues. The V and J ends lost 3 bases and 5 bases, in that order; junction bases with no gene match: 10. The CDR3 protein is CASSDPLAEGDNEQFF. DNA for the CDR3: TGTGCCAGCAGCGACCCACTAGCGGAGGGGGACAATGAGCAGTTCTTC.

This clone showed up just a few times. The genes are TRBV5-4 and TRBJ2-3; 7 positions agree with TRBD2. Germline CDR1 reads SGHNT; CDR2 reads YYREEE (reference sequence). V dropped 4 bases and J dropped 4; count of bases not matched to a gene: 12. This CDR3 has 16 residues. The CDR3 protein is CASSQQAGRLSDTQYF. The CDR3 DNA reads TGTGCCAGCAGCCAGCAAGCGGGGAGGCTATCAGATACGCAGTATTTT.

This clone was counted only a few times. The CDR3 DNA is TGCGCCAGCAGCTTGGCCGGGAGGGGGGGAGAGACCCAGTACTTC. As protein: CASSLAGRGGETQYF. The V gene is TRBV5-1, the J gene TRBJ2-5, with TRBD2 identical over 8 bases. Per the germline V gene, CDR1 is SGHRS and CDR2 is YFSETQ. The J segment lost 4 bases and the V segment lost 0 bases, leaving 5 bases of the junction unmatched. The CDR3 sequence is 15 residues long. The full variable domain, rest sourced from reference TRBV5-1 and TRBJ2-5, is KAGVTQTPRYLIKTRGQQVTLSCSPISGHRSVSWYQQTPGQGLQFLFEYFSETQRNKGNFPGRFSGRQFSNSRSEMNVSTLELGDSALYLCASSLAGRGGETQYFGPGTRLLVL.

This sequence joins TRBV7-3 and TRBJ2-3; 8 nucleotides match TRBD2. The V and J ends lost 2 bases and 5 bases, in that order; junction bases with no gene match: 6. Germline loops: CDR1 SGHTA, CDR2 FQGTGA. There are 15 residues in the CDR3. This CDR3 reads CASSLGYSGRDTQYF. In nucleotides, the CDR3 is TGTGCCAGCAGCTTAGGGTACAGCGGGAGAGATACGCAGTATTTT.

CDR3 nucleotide sequence: TGTGCCAGCAGCCCCGTTGGGGGGAGTAGGTCCGAGCAGTACTTC. Translated: CASSPVGGSRSEQYF. This chain connects TRBV6-6 to TRBJ2-7, with D possibly being TRBD2 (6 bases). Per germline, CDR1 MNHNY and CDR2 SVGAGI (reference sequence). The CDR3 loop spans 15 amino acids. V lost 6 bases and J 6 bases, leaving 21 bases between the germline ends.

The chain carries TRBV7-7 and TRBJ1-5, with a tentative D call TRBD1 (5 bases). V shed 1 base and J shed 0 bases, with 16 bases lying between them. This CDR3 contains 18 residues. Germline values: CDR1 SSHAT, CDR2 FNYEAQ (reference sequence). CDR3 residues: CASSLGLRQLYSNQPQHF. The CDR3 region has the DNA TGTGCCAGCAGCTTAGGTTTGCGACAGCTGTATAGCAATCAGCCCCAGCATTTT.

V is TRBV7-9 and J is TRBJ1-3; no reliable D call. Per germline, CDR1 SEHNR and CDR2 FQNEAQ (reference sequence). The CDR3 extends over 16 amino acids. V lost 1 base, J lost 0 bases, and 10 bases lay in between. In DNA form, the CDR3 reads TGTGCCAGCAGCTTAGTAGGGTCCCGCTCTGGAAACACCATATATTTT. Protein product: CASSLVGSRSGNTIYF.

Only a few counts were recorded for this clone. CDR3 sequence reads: CASSERDISNTEAFF. The CDR3 nucleotides are TGTGCCAGCAGCGAAAGGGACATTTCGAACACTGAAGCTTTCTTT. The chain has TRBV9 and TRBJ1-1; a possible D gene is TRBD1 (6 bases). The length of the CDR3 is 15 residues. Per germline, CDR1 SGDLS and CDR2 YYNGEE. Trimming shortened V by 3 bases and J by 1 base, and 13 bases separated the two germline ends.

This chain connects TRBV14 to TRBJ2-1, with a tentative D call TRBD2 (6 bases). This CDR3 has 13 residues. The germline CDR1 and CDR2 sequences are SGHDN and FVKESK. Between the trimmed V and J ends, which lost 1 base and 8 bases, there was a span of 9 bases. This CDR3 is CASSQVLADEQFF. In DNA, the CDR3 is TGTGCCAGCAGCCAAGTACTAGCCGATGAGCAGTTCTTC.

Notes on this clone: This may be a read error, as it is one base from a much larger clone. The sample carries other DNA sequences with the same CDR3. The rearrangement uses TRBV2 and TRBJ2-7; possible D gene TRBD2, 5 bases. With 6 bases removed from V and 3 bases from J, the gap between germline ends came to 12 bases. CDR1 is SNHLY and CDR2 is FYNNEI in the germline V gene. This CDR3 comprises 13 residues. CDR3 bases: TGTGCCAGCAGCTTAGGAGGCCTCTACGAGCAGTACTTC. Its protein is CASSLGGLYEQYF. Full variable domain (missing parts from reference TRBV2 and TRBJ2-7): EPEVTQTPSHQVTQMGQEVILRCVPISNHLYFYWYRQILGQKVEFLVSFYNNEISEKSEIFDDQFSVERPDGSNFTLKIRSTKLEDSAMYFCASSLGGLYEQYFGPGTRLTVT.

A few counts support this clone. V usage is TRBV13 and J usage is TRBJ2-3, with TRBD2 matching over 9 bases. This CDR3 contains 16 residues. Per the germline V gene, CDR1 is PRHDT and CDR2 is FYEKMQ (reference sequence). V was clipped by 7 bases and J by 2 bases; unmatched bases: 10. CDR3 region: CASTVGAGGYTDTQYF. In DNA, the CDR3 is TGTGCCAGCACCGTGGGAGCGGGAGGATACACAGATACGCAGTATTTT.

Here the CDR3 DNA reads TGTGCCAGCAGCCAGACAGGGGATTCCCTCTTATACGAGCAGTACTTC. Its translation: CASSQTGDSLLYEQYF. The J gene is TRBJ2-7, the V gene TRBV27, with 8 bases identical to TRBD1. The junction had 14 bases not matched to a gene; V was cut back by 6 bases and J by 4 bases. Germline V gene lookup returns CDR1 MNHEY and CDR2 SMNVEV (reference sequence). The CDR3 sequence is 16 residues long.

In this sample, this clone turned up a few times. Written as DNA, the CDR3 is TGCGCCAGCAGCCAACTAGCGGACCACTACGAGCAGTACTTC. Residues: CASSQLADHYEQYF. This chain joins TRBV4-1 and TRBJ2-7, with 7 bases lining up with TRBD2. The germline V gene encodes CDR1 MGHRA and CDR2 YSYEKL. V lost 2 bases and J lost 3; bases outside the gene matches: 4. CDR3 size: 14 residues.

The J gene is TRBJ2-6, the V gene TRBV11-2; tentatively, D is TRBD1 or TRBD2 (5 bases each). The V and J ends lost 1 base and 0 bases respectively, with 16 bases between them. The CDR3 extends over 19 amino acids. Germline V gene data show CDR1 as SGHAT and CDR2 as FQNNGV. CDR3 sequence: CASSLGVGTVFSGANVLTF. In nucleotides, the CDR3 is TGTGCCAGCAGCTTAGGTGTAGGGACGGTGTTCTCTGGGGCCAACGTCCTGACTTTC.

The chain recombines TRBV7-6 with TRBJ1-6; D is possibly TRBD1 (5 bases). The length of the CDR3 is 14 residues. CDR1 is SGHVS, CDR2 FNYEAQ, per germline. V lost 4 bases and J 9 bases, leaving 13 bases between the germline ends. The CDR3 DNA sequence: TGTGCCAGCAGCTCACCGGGACGGGCTTCACCCCTCCACTTT. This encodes CASSSPGRASPLHF.

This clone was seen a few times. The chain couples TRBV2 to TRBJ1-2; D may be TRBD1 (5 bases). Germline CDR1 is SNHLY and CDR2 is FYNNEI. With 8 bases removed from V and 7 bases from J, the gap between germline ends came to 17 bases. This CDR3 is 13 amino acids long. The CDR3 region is CASLGEGTAGYTF. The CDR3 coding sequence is TGTGCCAGCCTCGGGGAGGGGACTGCTGGCTACACCTTC.

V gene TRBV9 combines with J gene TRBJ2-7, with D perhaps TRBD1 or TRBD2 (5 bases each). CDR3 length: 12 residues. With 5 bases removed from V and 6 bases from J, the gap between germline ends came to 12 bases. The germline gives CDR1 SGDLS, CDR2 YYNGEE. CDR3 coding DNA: TGTGCCAGCAGTCTGGGGGTGGGCGAGCAGTACTTC. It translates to CASSLGVGEQYF.

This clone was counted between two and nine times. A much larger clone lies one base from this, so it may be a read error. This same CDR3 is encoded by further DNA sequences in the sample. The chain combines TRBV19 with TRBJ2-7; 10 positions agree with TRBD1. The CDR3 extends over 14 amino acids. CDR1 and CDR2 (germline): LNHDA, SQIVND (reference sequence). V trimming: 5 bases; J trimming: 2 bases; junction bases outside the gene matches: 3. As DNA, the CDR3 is TGTGCCAGTAGTCCCGGGACAGGGGCCTACGAGCAGTACTTC. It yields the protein CASSPGTGAYEQYF.

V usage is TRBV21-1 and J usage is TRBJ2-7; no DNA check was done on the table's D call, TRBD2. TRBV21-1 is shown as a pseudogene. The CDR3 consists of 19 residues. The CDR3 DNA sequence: TGTGCCAGCAGTCTAAAAGGGCGGACTAGCGGGACCGACTCCTACGAGCAGTACTTC. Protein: CASSLKGRTSGTDSYEQYF.

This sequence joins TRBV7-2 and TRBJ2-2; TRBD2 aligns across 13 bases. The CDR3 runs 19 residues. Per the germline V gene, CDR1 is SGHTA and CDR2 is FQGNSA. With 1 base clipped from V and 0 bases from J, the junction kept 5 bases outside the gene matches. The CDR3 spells CASSLDRLAGGSNTGELFF. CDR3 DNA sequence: TGTGCCAGCAGCTTAGATCGACTAGCGGGGGGTTCGAACACCGGGGAGCTGTTTTTT.

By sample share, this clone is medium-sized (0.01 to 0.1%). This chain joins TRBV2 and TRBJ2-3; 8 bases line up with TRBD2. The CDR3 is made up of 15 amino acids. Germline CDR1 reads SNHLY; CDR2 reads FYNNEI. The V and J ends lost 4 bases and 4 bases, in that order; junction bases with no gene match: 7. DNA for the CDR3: TGTGCCAGCAGTGCCGGACTAGCCATGCCAGATACGCAGTATTTT. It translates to CASSAGLAMPDTQYF.

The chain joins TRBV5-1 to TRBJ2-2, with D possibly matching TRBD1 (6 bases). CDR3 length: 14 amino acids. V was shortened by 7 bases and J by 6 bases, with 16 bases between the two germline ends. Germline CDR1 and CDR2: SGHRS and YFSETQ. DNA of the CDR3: TGCGCCAGCGGTCTGGACAGCTGGCCCGGGGAGCTGTTTTTT. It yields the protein CASGLDSWPGELFF.

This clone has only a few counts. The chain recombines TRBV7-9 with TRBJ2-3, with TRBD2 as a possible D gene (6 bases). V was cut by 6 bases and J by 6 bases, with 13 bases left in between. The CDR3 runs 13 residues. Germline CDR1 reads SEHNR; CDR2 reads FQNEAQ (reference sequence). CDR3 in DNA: TGTGCCAGCAGAGGCGGGGAGGAGGATACGCAGTATTTT. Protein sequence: CASRGGEEDTQYF. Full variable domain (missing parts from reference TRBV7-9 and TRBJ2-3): DTGVSQNPRHKITKRGQNVTFRCDPISEHNRLYWYRQTLGQGPEFLTYFQNEAQLEKSRLLSDRFSAERPKGSFSTLEIQRTEQGDSAMYLCASRGGEEDTQYFGPGTRLTVL.

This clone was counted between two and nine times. The chain's CDR3 is CAWTLWGGGGPQHF. The CDR3 DNA reads as TGTGCCTGGACCTTATGGGGGGGCGGGGGGCCCCAGCATTTT. The gene calls are TRBV30 and TRBJ1-5, with D tentatively TRBD1 (6 bases). V was shortened by 4 bases and J by 9 bases, with 19 bases between the two germline ends. Germline CDR1 reads GTSNPN; CDR2 reads SVGIG (reference sequence). This CDR3 is built from 14 residues.

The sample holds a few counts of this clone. CDR3 amino acids: CASSLGLAPTDTQYF. Written as DNA, the CDR3 is TGTGCCAGCAGCTTGGGGCTAGCGCCCACGGATACGCAGTATTTT. The genes are TRBV5-6 and TRBJ2-3, with D tentatively TRBD2 (6 bases). The germline gives CDR1 SGHDT, CDR2 YYEEEE. The CDR3 spans 15 residues. The germline V and J ends were trimmed by 0 bases and 6 bases, with 14 bases remaining between them. Based on the CDR3 plus reference TRBV5-6 and TRBJ2-3, the full variable domain is DAGVTQSPTHLIKTRGQQVTLRCSPKSGHDTVSWYQQALGQGPQFIFQYYEEEERQRGNFPDRFSGHQFPNYSSELNVNALLLGDSALYLCASSLGLAPTDTQYFGPGTRLTVL.

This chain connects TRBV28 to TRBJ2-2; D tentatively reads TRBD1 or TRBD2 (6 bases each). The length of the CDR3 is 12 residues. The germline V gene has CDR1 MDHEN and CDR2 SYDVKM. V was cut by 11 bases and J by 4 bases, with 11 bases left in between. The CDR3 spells CAGGQLTGELFF. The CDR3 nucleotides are TGTGCCGGGGGGCAGCTCACCGGGGAGCTGTTTTTT.